The 12 T cell receptor beta chains below come from one sample, sequenced in a study of T cell changes during pregnancy in multiple sclerosis. Data came from immunoSEQ multiplex PCR; TCRdb stores just in-frame clones and leaves some out. The sample lists 55,000 to 70,000 clones, more than 85% seen once, with approximately 0.4% in the top ten. The material sequenced was CD4+ T cells from peripheral blood mononuclear cells, taken in the third trimester of pregnancy. The receptor source for this set is a female donor with multiple sclerosis, enrolled in a pregnancy study.

With respect to this clone: This CDR3 is also generated by other DNA sequences in the sample. V gene TRBV30 combines with J gene TRBJ1-3, with D perhaps matching TRBD1 (6 bases). The V end was cut by 1 base, the J end by 0 bases, with 10 bases between. Germline V gene data show CDR1 as GTSNPN and CDR2 as SVGIG (reference sequence). This CDR3 spans 15 amino acids. CDR3 amino acids: CAWSADRPSGNTIYF. DNA of the CDR3: TGTGCCTGGAGTGCTGACAGGCCCTCTGGAAACACCATATATTTT.

The V gene is TRBV5-1, the J gene TRBJ1-4; tentatively, D is TRBD1 (5 bases). The germline CDR1 and CDR2 sequences are SGHRS and YFSETQ. V lost 0 bases and J lost 4, with 7 bases in between. The CDR3 has 14 residues. For the CDR3, the DNA is TGCGCCAGCAGCTTGGTCGGGGGTAATGAAAAACTGTTTTTT. This encodes CASSLVGGNEKLFF.

This clone occurred once. The gene calls are TRBV30 and TRBJ1-5; D ambiguous. The V and J ends lost 2 bases and 4 bases respectively, with 9 bases between them. Germline lookup yields CDR1 GTSNPN and CDR2 SVGIG (reference sequence). The CDR3 is 13 amino acids. For the CDR3, the DNA is TGTGCCTGGAGTTTCACAGAGAATCAGCCCCAGCATTTT. It encodes CAWSFTENQPQHF. The entire variable domain, with the rest obtained from reference TRBV30 and TRBJ1-5, is as follows: SQTIHQWPATLVQPVGSPLSLECTVEGTSNPNLYWYRQAAGRGLQLLFYSVGIGQISSEVPQNLSASRPQDRQFILSSKKLLLSDSGFYLCAWSFTENQPQHFGDGTRLSIL.

The J gene is TRBJ2-7, the V gene TRBV19; D ambiguous. CDR3 length: 16 amino acids. V gave up 5 bases and J gave up 2 bases, with 19 bases separating them. Per germline, CDR1 LNHDA and CDR2 SQIVND (reference sequence). For the CDR3, the DNA is TGTGCCAGTAGTGTCTCACCCGGCGGATATACCTACGAGCAGTACTTC. This translates into CASSVSPGGYTYEQYF.

The rearrangement joins TRBV4-3 to TRBJ1-1; D is undetermined. The CDR3 is 14 amino acids. Trimming left V 0 bases short and J 1 base short, with 6 bases between. CDR1 is LGHNA, CDR2 YSLEER, per germline. Here the CDR3 reads CASSQDRANTEAFF. The DNA for the CDR3 is TGCGCCAGCAGCCAAGATCGCGCGAACACTGAAGCTTTCTTT.

This clone was seen only a few times. The chain employs TRBV6-5 and TRBJ2-1; TRBD1 might be the D (5 bases). The CDR3 covers 11 residues. Trimming removed 7 bases at V and 9 bases at J, with 10 bases between. From germline, CDR1 is MNHEY and CDR2 SVGAGI. The CDR3 spells CASTFRGEQFF. As DNA, the CDR3 is TGTGCCAGCACATTTAGGGGTGAGCAGTTCTTC.

The V gene is TRBV23-1, the J gene TRBJ1-2; 7 bases are shared with TRBD1. TRBV23-1 is assigned to the ORF class and has an uncertain function. The CDR3 covers 17 residues. Unmatched junction bases numbered 14, after V lost 4 bases and J lost 3 bases. CDR3 sequence (DNA): TGCGCCAGCAGTCCCCCCCCACAGGGGAAAGAACACTATGGCTACACCTTC. It codes for CASSPPPQGKEHYGYTF.

This chain joins TRBV18 and TRBJ1-1; D possibly corresponds to TRBD1 (5 bases). The CDR3 loop spans 16 amino acids. Per germline, CDR1 KGHSH and CDR2 LQKENI. V lost 3 bases to trimming and J lost 3 bases, with 17 bases between them. The CDR3 DNA sequence: TGTGCCAGCTCACCTTCGGACAAAGGGCAGGACACTGAAGCTTTCTTT. It translates to CASSPSDKGQDTEAFF.

This clone has a handful of counts. The rearrangement uses TRBV4-2 and TRBJ1-2, with TRBD1 matching over 7 bases. V lost 2 bases, J lost 2 bases, and 8 bases stayed unmatched. Germline V gives CDR1 LGHNA, CDR2 YNFKEQ. This CDR3 spans 16 amino acids. The DNA for the CDR3 is TGTGCCAGCAGCCAACCGCAACCGGGACAGAACTATGGCTACACCTTC. Its translation is CASSQPQPGQNYGYTF.

This clone was detected only once. This rearrangement joins TRBV11-1 to TRBJ2-4, with D perhaps matching TRBD2 (7 bases). Per the germline V gene, CDR1 is SGHAT and CDR2 is FQDESV (reference sequence). Trimming took 4 bases from V and 4 from J, leaving 17 bases between them. The CDR3 is made up of 16 amino acids. CDR3 residues: CASSSQPGGQKNIQYF. The CDR3 DNA is TGTGCCAGCAGCTCTCAACCGGGGGGCCAAAAAAACATTCAGTACTTC.

The chain has TRBV19 and TRBJ1-6; 8 bases agree with TRBD1. Germline CDR1 LNHDA, CDR2 SQIVND (reference sequence). This CDR3 has 15 residues. V lost 7 bases, J lost 3 bases, and 5 bases stayed unmatched. The CDR3 nucleotides are TGTGCCAGTATGCTCGGACAGGGCTATAATTCACCCCTCCACTTT. This encodes CASMLGQGYNSPLHF.

Worth noting for this clone: One end of the junction varies from germline; a read error may be responsible. The rearrangement links TRBV2 to TRBJ1-4; 9 bases match TRBD1. Germline V CDR1 and CDR2: SNHLY, FYNNEI. The CDR3 contains 17 residues. The chain's CDR3 is CASSEGIAGQGWEKLFF. In DNA, the CDR3 is TGTGCCAGCAGCGAAGGCATTGCCGGACAGGGGTGGGAAAAACTGTTTTTT.